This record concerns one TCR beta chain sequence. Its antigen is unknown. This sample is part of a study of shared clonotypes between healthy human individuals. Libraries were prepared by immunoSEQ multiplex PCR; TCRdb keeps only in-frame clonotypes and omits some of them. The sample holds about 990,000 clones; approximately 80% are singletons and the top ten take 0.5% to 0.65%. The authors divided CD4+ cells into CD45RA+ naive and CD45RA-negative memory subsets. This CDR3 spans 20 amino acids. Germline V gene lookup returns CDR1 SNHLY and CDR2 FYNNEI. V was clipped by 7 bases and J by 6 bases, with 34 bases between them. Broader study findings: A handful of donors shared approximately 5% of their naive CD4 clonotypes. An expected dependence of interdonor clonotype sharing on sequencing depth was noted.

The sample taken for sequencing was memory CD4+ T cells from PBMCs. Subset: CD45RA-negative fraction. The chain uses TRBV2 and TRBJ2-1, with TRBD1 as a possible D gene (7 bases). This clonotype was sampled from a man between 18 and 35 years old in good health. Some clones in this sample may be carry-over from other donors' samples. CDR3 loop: CASTLRAGGPRDFSINEQFF. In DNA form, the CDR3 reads TGTGCCAGCACCTTGCGGGCAGGGGGGCCCCGCGACTTCTCAATCAATGAGCAGTTCTTC.